This T cell receptor (beta chain) was recorded in a study of long-term antiretroviral therapy in people with HIV. The overall study: The earliest samples came from an era when ART typically awaited falling CD4 counts. General study findings and limits: Older ART regimens may have been in use when blood was drawn between the mid-2000s and the late 2010s.

With survey level as its setting, the immunoSEQ assay was v3.0. Generated by immunoSEQ multiplex PCR, the TCRdb table keeps only in-frame clones and is missing some. The sample carries tens of thousands of clones, 90% to 95% recorded once. This clone was counted a few times. As yet, its antigen is unknown. The CDR3 contains 16 residues. Trimming stripped 0 bases from V and 0 bases from J, with 6 bases between. Germline lookup yields CDR1 LNHNV and CDR2 YYDKDF (reference sequence). Before DNA extraction, roughly 0.95-10 million cryopreserved PBMC were held in the samples. The V gene is TRBV15, the J gene TRBJ2-6; no definite D call. The sample here was unsorted PBMCs, taken 6 to 6.5 years after starting antiretroviral therapy. The TCR originated in a young man with HIV. The CDR3 DNA is TGTGCCACCAGCAGAGATCCGCTCTCTGGGGCCAACGTCCTGACTTTC. This gives the protein CATSRDPLSGANVLTF.